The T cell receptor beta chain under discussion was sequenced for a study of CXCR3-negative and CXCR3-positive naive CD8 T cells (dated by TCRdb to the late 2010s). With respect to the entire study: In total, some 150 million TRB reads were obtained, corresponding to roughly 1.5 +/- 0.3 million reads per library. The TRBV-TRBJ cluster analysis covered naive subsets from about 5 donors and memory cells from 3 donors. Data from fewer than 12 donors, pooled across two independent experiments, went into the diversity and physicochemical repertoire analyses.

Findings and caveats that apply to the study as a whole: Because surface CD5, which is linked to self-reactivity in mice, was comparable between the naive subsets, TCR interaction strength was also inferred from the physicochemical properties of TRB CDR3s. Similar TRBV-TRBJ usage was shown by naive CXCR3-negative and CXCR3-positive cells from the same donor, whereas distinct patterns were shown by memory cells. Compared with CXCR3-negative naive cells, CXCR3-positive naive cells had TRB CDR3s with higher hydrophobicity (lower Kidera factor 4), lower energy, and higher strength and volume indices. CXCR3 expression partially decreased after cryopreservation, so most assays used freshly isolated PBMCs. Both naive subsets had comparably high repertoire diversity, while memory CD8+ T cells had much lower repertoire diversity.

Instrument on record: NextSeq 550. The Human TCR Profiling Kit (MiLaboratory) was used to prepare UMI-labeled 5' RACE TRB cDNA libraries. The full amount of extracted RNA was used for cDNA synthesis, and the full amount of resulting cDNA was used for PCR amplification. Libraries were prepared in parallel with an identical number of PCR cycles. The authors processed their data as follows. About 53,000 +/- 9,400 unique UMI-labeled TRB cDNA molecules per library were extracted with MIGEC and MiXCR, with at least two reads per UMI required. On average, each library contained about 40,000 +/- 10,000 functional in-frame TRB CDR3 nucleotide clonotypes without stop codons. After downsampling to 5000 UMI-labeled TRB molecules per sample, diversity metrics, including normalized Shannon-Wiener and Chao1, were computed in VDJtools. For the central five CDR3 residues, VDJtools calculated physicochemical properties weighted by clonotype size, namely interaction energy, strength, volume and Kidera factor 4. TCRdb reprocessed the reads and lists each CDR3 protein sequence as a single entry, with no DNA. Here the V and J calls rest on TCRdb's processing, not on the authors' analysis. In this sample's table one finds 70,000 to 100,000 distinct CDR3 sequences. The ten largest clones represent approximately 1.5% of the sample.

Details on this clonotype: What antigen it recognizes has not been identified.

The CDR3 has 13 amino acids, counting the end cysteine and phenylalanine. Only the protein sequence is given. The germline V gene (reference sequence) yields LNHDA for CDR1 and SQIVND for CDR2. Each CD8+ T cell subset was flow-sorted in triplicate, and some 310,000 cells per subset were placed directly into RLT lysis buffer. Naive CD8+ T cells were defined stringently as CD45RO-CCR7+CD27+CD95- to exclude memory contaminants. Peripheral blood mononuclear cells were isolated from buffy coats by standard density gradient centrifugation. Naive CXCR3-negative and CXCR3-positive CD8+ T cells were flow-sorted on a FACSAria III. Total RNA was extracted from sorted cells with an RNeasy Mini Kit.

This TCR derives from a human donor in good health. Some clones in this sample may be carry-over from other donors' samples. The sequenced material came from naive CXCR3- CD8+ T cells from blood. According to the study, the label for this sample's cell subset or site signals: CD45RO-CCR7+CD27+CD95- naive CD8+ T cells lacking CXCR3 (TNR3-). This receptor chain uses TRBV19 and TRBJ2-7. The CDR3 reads CASSPGNSYEQYF.